This T cell receptor (beta chain) appears in the sequencing data of a study of chemoradiotherapy in HPV16-positive cancers (dated by TCRdb to 2021 to 2024). Notes on the research overall: Candidate HPV-specific T-cell clones and common TCR motifs were defined through functional T-cell assays on cells from two HPV16-positive patients. Whether T-cell immunity against the HPV oncoproteins E6 and E7 changes during chemoradiotherapy and whether survival is affected by this immunity were examined in the study. The candidate HPV-specific TCRs and motifs were then tracked in TCR repertoires from some 86 patients with HPV-related cancers.

As concerns this clone: The antigen this receptor binds is unknown. Base qualities are missing; no much larger clone stands one base away.

The library was made by the immunoSEQ multiplex PCR assay. TCRdb provides this immuneACCESS table in a form limited to in-frame rearrangements. Some clones are lacking; in checked studies, under half of them reflect an unresolved V gene, and why the rest are absent is not known. This sample comprises under 85,000 clones, about 88% of them detected only once. 3.5% to 4.5% of the sample is held by the ten biggest clonotypes. What the work shows at the level of the full study, not this receptor alone: Among HPV16-positive patients, expansion of HPV-responsive T cells during chemoradiotherapy was associated with better recurrence-free survival. Expansion of candidate HPV-specific clones and E7-related TCR motifs was observed in the tumor microenvironment during treatment, whereas no such expansion was observed for non-HPV-specific T cells. Only two HPV16-positive patients were used to derive the functional definition of HPV-specific T cells, and the survival association was reported for HPV16-positive patients.

From a lookup of the germline V gene, CDR1 and CDR2 are MDHEN and SYDVKM. Trimming accounts for 7 bases at V and 7 bases at J, while the number of junction bases matched to no gene is 16. The CDR3 runs 16 residues from the cysteine to the phenylalanine. The retained sequence is limited to the CDR3, 48 bases, with the frame set at the first base. Because repertoires were sampled repeatedly during chemoradiotherapy, clonal expansion in the tumor microenvironment could be followed. The material was blood, obtained from a patient who underwent chemoradiotherapy. The source of this sequence is a human donor with HPV-associated anogenital cancer. The chain is made from TRBV28 and TRBJ2-1; 7 nucleotides in the junction match TRBD2. The CDR3 is CASNPPGRGSSNEQFF. The DNA sequence is TGTGCCAGCAACCCGCCAGGGCGGGGGTCCTCAAATGAGCAGTTCTTC. Supplemented by the reference TRBV28 and TRBJ2-1 proteins around the CDR3, the complete variable domain is DVKVTQSSRYLVKRTGEKVFLECVQDMDHENMFWYRQDPGLGLRLIYFSYDVKMKEKGDIPEGYSVSREKKERFSLILESASTNQTSMYLCASNPPGRGSSNEQFFGPGTRLTVL.